One and the same sample provided the 24 T cell receptor beta chains below, sequenced in a study of blood T cell repertoires in COVID-19. The protocol was immunoSEQ multiplex PCR, while the TCRdb copy is restricted to in-frame clones and leaves out a portion. The table lists about 440,000 clones, more than 85% of them singletons, with 4% to 4.5% in the top ten. Source material: peripheral blood. The source of these receptors is a woman in her 30s with acute or convalescent COVID-19.

This clone was counted between two and nine times. The chain uses TRBV27 and TRBJ2-2; 10 nucleotides line up with TRBD1. CDR1 is MNHEY and CDR2 is SMNVEV in the germline V gene (reference sequence). With V trimmed by 6 bases and J by 9 bases, 13 bases remained unmatched. The length of the CDR3 is 16 residues. The CDR3 loop reads CASSLTPGQGLRELFF. The CDR3 bases are TGTGCCAGCAGCTTAACCCCGGGACAGGGGCTCCGGGAGCTGTTTTTT.

This clone was counted many times. Distinct nucleotide sequences in the sample also encode this CDR3. The chain combines TRBV2 with TRBJ1-5; 8 bases map to TRBD1. The junction had 4 bases not matched to a gene; V was cut back by 7 bases and J by 5 bases. The CDR3 has 13 amino acids. Germline loops: CDR1 SNHLY, CDR2 FYNNEI. The DNA of the CDR3 is TGTGCCAGCACCCCAGGGGGCTATCAGCCCCAGCATTTT. Encoded protein: CASTPGGYQPQHF.

The chain carries TRBV15 and TRBJ2-1, with TRBD1 matching 10 bases. V was clipped by 6 bases and J by 8 bases; unmatched bases: 7. Per germline, CDR1 LNHNV and CDR2 YYDKDF (reference sequence). The CDR3 covers 14 residues. CDR3 sequence: CATRAGTGVDEQFF. CDR3 nucleotide sequence: TGTGCCACCAGGGCCGGGACAGGGGTCGATGAGCAGTTCTTC.

The chain employs TRBV2 and TRBJ2-7; no clear D. CDR1 is SNHLY and CDR2 is FYNNEI in the germline V gene. This CDR3 spans 14 amino acids. The germline V and J ends were trimmed by 3 bases and 6 bases, with 15 bases remaining between them. The CDR3 region is CASSDTQVGGEQYF. DNA of the CDR3: TGTGCCAGCAGTGATACCCAGGTCGGTGGCGAGCAGTACTTC.

This chain links TRBV18 with TRBJ1-1; D perhaps matches TRBD1 (5 bases). Germline assignment: CDR1 KGHSH and CDR2 LQKENI. Trimming left V 2 bases short and J 11 bases short, with 21 bases between. This CDR3 spans 15 amino acids. CDR3 sequence reads: CASSPVPGGESVAFF. In DNA form, the CDR3 reads TGTGCCAGCTCACCAGTCCCGGGAGGGGAGTCTGTCGCTTTCTTT.

This clone occurred a few times. The genes are TRBV2 and TRBJ1-5; 10 positions match TRBD1. The CDR3 length is 14 residues. Germline V gene sequence: CDR1 SNHLY, CDR2 FYNNEI. Unmatched junction bases numbered 6, after V lost 6 bases and J lost 7 bases. The CDR3 here is CASSDGTGAQPQHF. CDR3 sequence (DNA): TGTGCCAGCAGCGACGGGACAGGGGCCCAGCCCCAGCATTTT.

The chain joins TRBV10-3 to TRBJ2-7; no clear D gene. The V end was cut by 3 bases, the J end by 1 base, with 4 bases between. Germline V gene lookup returns CDR1 ENHRY and CDR2 SYGVKD. The CDR3 runs to 12 residues. CDR3 region: CAISDSSYEQYF. Here the CDR3 DNA reads TGTGCCATCAGTGACAGTTCCTACGAGCAGTACTTC.

CDR3 in DNA: TGTGCCAGCAGCTTGGGTAGCGGGGGGGCCTACGAGCAGTACTTC. The encoded protein is CASSLGSGGAYEQYF. This rearrangement joins TRBV5-4 to TRBJ2-7, with TRBD2 identical over 11 bases. J gave up 2 bases and V 0 bases, and 1 base lay outside the gene matches. CDR1 is SGHNT and CDR2 is YYREEE in the germline V gene (reference sequence). The CDR3 has 15 residues.

The rearrangement uses TRBV24-1 and TRBJ2-7; 9 bases are shared with TRBD1. Trimming took 5 bases from V and 5 from J; bases not matched to a gene: 6. This CDR3 comprises 14 residues. Germline CDR1 is KGHDR and CDR2 is SFDVKD. The CDR3 sequence: CATSAGQGVHEQYF. CDR3 nucleotide sequence: TGTGCCACCAGTGCGGGACAGGGTGTACACGAGCAGTACTTC.

V and J are TRBV2 and TRBJ2-3, with TRBD1 matching 7 bases. From germline, CDR1 is SNHLY and CDR2 FYNNEI. This CDR3 comprises 14 residues. V was pared by 6 bases and J by 4 bases, with 7 bases of the junction left unmatched. CDR3 coding DNA: TGTGCCAGCAGGGTAGGACAGGTGGCAGATACGCAGTATTTT. Translated, it gives CASRVGQVADTQYF.

This chain joins TRBV30 and TRBJ2-7, with 9 bases that match TRBD2. The J segment lost 2 bases and the V segment lost 4 bases, leaving 0 bases of the junction unmatched. The CDR3 sequence is 12 residues long. The germline gives CDR1 GTSNPN, CDR2 SVGIG (reference sequence). Here the CDR3 DNA reads TGTGCCTGGACTAGCGGGGCCTACGAGCAGTACTTC. Its translation is CAWTSGAYEQYF.

The V call is TRBV9, the J call TRBJ2-5; tentative D call: TRBD2 (6 bases). There are 15 residues in the CDR3. Trimming shortened V by 0 bases and J by 5 bases, and 14 bases separated the two germline ends. Germline CDR1 reads SGDLS; CDR2 reads YYNGEE. DNA of the CDR3: TGTGCCAGCAGCGTAGATTCCGGGGGAATGGAGACCCAGTACTTC. This sequence encodes CASSVDSGGMETQYF.

This chain joins TRBV29-1 and TRBJ2-3; perhaps TRBD2 as D (5 bases). The CDR3 sequence is 13 residues long. The V and J ends lost 3 bases and 4 bases respectively, with 11 bases between them. Germline V lookup: CDR1 SQVTM, CDR2 ANQGSEA. The CDR3 sequence: CSVDPRVADTQYF. CDR3 coding DNA: TGCAGCGTTGATCCGAGGGTGGCAGATACGCAGTATTTT.

The genes are TRBV4-1 and TRBJ1-6; TRBD1 is a possible D gene (5 bases). The ends were cut back, 1 base at V and 11 bases at J, with 9 bases in the middle. The CDR3 spans 13 residues. CDR1 is MGHRA and CDR2 is YSYEKL in the germline V gene. CDR3 DNA: TGCGCCAGCAGCCAAGGGATAGGGGCACCCCTCCACTTT. As protein: CASSQGIGAPLHF.

This clone has a single count. The gene calls are TRBV29-1 and TRBJ1-4; 11 bases are a match to TRBD1. CDR1 SQVTM and CDR2 ANQGSEA come from the germline V gene. This CDR3 is built from 16 residues. The V gene end was trimmed by 0 bases and the J gene end by 10 bases; junction bases not matched to a gene: 10. This CDR3 is CSVEDTLGDRGGKLFF. In nucleotides, the CDR3 is TGCAGCGTTGAAGATACGCTCGGGGACAGGGGGGGAAAACTGTTTTTT.

This clone was seen a handful of times. The chain recombines TRBV3-1 (or the pseudogene TRBV3-2) with TRBJ2-2; D not resolved. This CDR3 comprises 14 residues. Trimming took 5 bases from V and 5 from J, leaving 12 bases between them. The germline V gene has CDR1 LGHDT and CDR2 YNNKEL (reference sequence). CDR3 sequence (DNA): TGTGCCAGCAGCTCTACATTCGGGACCGGGGAGCTGTTTTTT. This sequence encodes CASSSTFGTGELFF.

The V gene is TRBV4-1, the J gene TRBJ2-2; 8 nucleotides match TRBD1. This CDR3 is 15 amino acids long. Trimming took 0 bases from V and 7 from J; bases not matched to a gene: 4. Germline loops: CDR1 MGHRA, CDR2 YSYEKL. CDR3 amino acids: CASSQDRGRIGELFF. Here the CDR3 DNA reads TGCGCCAGCAGCCAAGACAGGGGGCGAATCGGGGAGCTGTTTTTT.

The chain carries TRBV5-4 and TRBJ2-5; possibly TRBD2 for D (6 bases). Trimming removed 0 bases at V and 1 base at J, with 10 bases between. From germline, CDR1 is SGHNT and CDR2 YYREEE (reference sequence). This CDR3 contains 15 residues. This CDR3 reads CASSLAAGLQETQYF. The CDR3 coding sequence is TGTGCCAGCAGCTTGGCGGCGGGACTCCAAGAGACCCAGTACTTC.

This chain's CDR3 is CASSQDRTGGQADTQYF. For the CDR3, the DNA is TGTGCCAGCAGCCAAGATCGGACGGGGGGGCAGGCAGATACGCAGTATTTT. This chain joins TRBV4-2 and TRBJ2-3, with TRBD2 matching over 8 bases. Germline CDR1 is LGHNA and CDR2 is YNFKEQ. The trim removed 0 bases at V and 4 bases at J, leaving 9 bases unmatched. The length of the CDR3 is 17 residues.

The V call is TRBV18, the J call TRBJ2-6; D may be TRBD1 (5 bases). The CDR3 has 15 amino acids. Germline V gene data show CDR1 as KGHSH and CDR2 as LQKENI. V was cut by 1 base and J by 3 bases, with 7 bases left in between. CDR3 sequence: CASSPQGYGANVLTF. Here the CDR3 DNA reads TGTGCCAGCTCACCACAGGGGTATGGGGCCAACGTCCTGACTTTC.

V is TRBV5-1 and J is TRBJ1-2, with 9 bases lining up with TRBD1. The CDR3 spans 18 residues. J gave up 5 bases and V 4 bases, and 18 bases lay outside the gene matches. Germline V CDR1 and CDR2: SGHRS, YFSETQ. The CDR3 region is CASSGPRTGVSGPYGYTF. The CDR3 coding sequence is TGCGCCAGCAGCGGCCCCAGGACAGGGGTGAGTGGGCCTTATGGCTACACCTTC.

The chain employs TRBV27 and TRBJ2-3; 12 positions agree with TRBD1. The CDR3 runs to 18 residues. J gave up 4 bases and V 1 base, and 9 bases lay outside the gene matches. Germline CDR1 MNHEY, CDR2 SMNVEV (reference sequence). CDR3 in DNA: TGTGCCAGCAGTTTATATGGGACAGGGGGCTTTGAGGCAGATACGCAGTATTTT. Protein: CASSLYGTGGFEADTQYF.

CDR3 DNA: TGTGCCAGCAGTTTGAACAGGGTAGAGACCCAGTACTTC. The encoded protein is CASSLNRVETQYF. The chain joins TRBV6-5 to TRBJ2-5; tentative D call: TRBD1 (6 bases). Germline V gives CDR1 MNHEY, CDR2 SVGAGI. Trimming removed 4 bases from V and 4 bases from J, with 10 bases in between. The CDR3 is 13 amino acids.

The chain combines TRBV4-2 with TRBJ2-6; D may be TRBD1 (5 bases). The V and J ends lost 5 bases and 0 bases respectively, with 8 bases between them. The CDR3 has 15 amino acids. Germline CDR1 is LGHNA and CDR2 is YNFKEQ. This CDR3 reads CASSDSSSGANVLTF. CDR3 nucleotides: TGTGCCAGCAGCGACAGTTCCTCTGGGGCCAACGTCCTGACTTTC.